Presented here are 6 T cell receptor beta chains from one specimen sequenced in a study of patients and donors after allogeneic stem cell transplantation. Each CDR3 protein gets one entry after TCRdb re-called the RT-PCR reads with MiXCR. The top ten hold 33% of the sample, which has approximately 200,000 distinct CDR3 sequences, around two fifths seen once. Sequenced: blood, either unsorted or a sorted T cell fraction (not recorded which). The source is a human donor who was either an allogeneic HSCT recipient or a stem cell or donor lymphocyte infusion donor (not recorded which). It is not recorded whose cells these are; they may come from a transplant donor.

The rearrangement uses TRBV5-1 and TRBJ2-3, with 7 nucleotides matching TRBD1. The V segment lost 0 bases and the J segment 5 bases; nucleotides outside the gene matches: 6. The CDR3 totals 15 residues. CDR1 and CDR2 (germline): SGHRS, YFSETQ. For the CDR3, the DNA is TGCGCCAGCAGCTTGGCCCAAGGGGGCGGAGATACGCAGTATTTT. It translates to CASSLAQGGGDTQYF.

Here the CDR3 reads CASSFISNQPQHF. The CDR3 nucleotides read TGTGCCAGCAGCTTTATTAGCAATCAGCCCCAGCATTTT. The chain is built from TRBV12-3 or TRBV12-4 and TRBJ1-5, with no clear D. The CDR3 covers 13 residues. V was clipped by 6 bases and J by 0 bases, with 6 bases between them.

J is TRBJ2-7 and V is TRBV4-3, with 9 bases that match TRBD2. Germline lookup yields CDR1 LGHNA and CDR2 YSLEER. The junction had 5 bases not matched to a gene; V was cut back by 0 bases and J by 5 bases. The CDR3 contains 15 residues. CDR3: CASSQDRGRAHEQYF. As DNA, the CDR3 is TGCGCCAGCAGCCAAGATCGCGGGAGGGCCCACGAGCAGTACTTC.

This clonotype was detected once. The gene calls are TRBV30 and TRBJ1-3; TRBD1 agrees at 7 bases. Germline assignment: CDR1 GTSNPN and CDR2 SVGIG (reference sequence). After removal of 1 base from V and 4 bases from J, the junction contained 10 bases not matched to a gene. The CDR3 contains 16 residues. CDR3 nucleotide sequence: TGTGCCTGGAGTGCAACGAGACAGGGATCGGGAAACACCATATATTTT. It codes for CAWSATRQGSGNTIYF.

This chain joins TRBV30 and TRBJ1-6; no reliable D call. The CDR3 length is 13 residues. V was cut by 4 bases and J by 5 bases, with 9 bases left in between. CDR1 and CDR2 from the germline V gene are GTSNPN and SVGIG (reference sequence). The CDR3 DNA follows: TGTGCCTGGAATCTACGGGATAATTCACCCCTCCACTTT. Its protein is CAWNLRDNSPLHF.

This chain uses TRBV5-6 with TRBJ2-1; D gene unclear. CDR1 and CDR2 (germline): SGHDT, YYEEEE. V was pared by 4 bases and J by 3 bases, with 8 bases between. The CDR3 runs to 13 residues. The CDR3 loop reads CASSSQLYNEQFF. The CDR3 coding sequence is TGTGCCAGCAGCAGTCAGCTCTACAATGAGCAGTTCTTC.